This T cell receptor beta chain appears in the sequencing data of a study of read filtering for tumor transcriptome and immune sequencing (dated by TCRdb to about 2020). Background on the whole study: Of the patients in the cohort, approximately 17 were male and around 15 were female, and their mean age was about 72 years, with a range of about 40 to 85. By revised international staging, fewer than ten patients were R-ISS I, under 20 were R-ISS II and 7 were R-ISS III. Whole-transcriptome libraries were prepared with the TruSeq RNA Access Library Prep Kit after DNase treatment. Per sample, about 4.05 to 10.27 million TCR-region mapped reads were obtained with IR-seq, compared with only 85 to 1273 with RNA-seq. TCR repertoires obtained by targeted immune repertoire sequencing and by bulk whole-transcriptome sequencing performed on the same bone marrow samples were compared. A main aim was a read-filtering strategy for immune repertoire data, specifically whether clonotypes supported by a single read should be removed. Paper-wide results and their limitations: The sorted CD138-negative fraction was composed of a mixed bone marrow immune population rather than of purified T cells. When single-read clonotypes were removed, the proportions of shared clonotypes in IR-seq and RNA-seq correlated more strongly. In IR-seq, about 82% of clonotypes but roughly 3.5% of total reads were represented by single-read clonotypes, whereas in RNA-seq, around 75% of clonotypes and more than 40% of reads were represented by single-read clonotypes. IR-seq captured clonotypes at much higher depth and more reliably than RNA-seq, and smaller IR-seq throughput sufficed to identify most shared clonotypes.

This clonotype was detected ten times or more. What antigen it recognizes has not been identified. No base quality values were provided; no much bigger clone lies one nucleotide off. The Immunoverse kit was used to build TCR libraries from 400 to 500 ng RNA, with molecular barcoded adaptors covering alpha/delta and beta/gamma chains. TCR library preparation was performed with the same RNA that was used for transcriptome sequencing. TCR libraries were sequenced on an Illumina HiSeq 4000 with 2 x 150 cycles. Per the authors' processing: TCR reads were aligned to human V, D, J and C references and assembled into CDR3 clonotypes with MiXCR, including quality filtering and error correction. The tcR package in R was used for analysis of clonotype counts and gene usage diversity. Raw mapping reads were checked after the RNA-seq reads had been mapped by STAR aligner version 2.5.3a onto the human GRCh37 genome. To test how sequencing depth affected the clonotypes detected, IR-seq fastq files were randomly downsampled with Seqtk 1.3. TCRdb reran the public reads through fastp at Q25 and MiXCR, keeping productive beta chains. When rows share a CDR3 protein, they turn into one entry using the most common DNA and genes. These V and J calls are TCRdb output, not the study's own analysis. This sample gives about 47,000 distinct CDR3 sequences in total; around 12% of them show up just once. Of the sample, roughly 15% falls within the top ten clones.

Bone marrow was sampled from every patient at the time of active disease. Bone marrow mononuclear cells were isolated by Ficoll-Hypaque density gradient centrifugation. CD138-negative cells were obtained by negative selection after labeling with CD138 magnetic microbeads on a MACS separator, removing myeloma plasma cells. The purity of the isolated cells was checked by flow cytometry with CD138 antibodies on an Attune NxT. TRIzol reagent was used to extract total RNA, and a NanoDrop spectrophotometer was used to quantify the extracted RNA. Paired RNA-seq and IR-seq were performed on the CD138-negative bone marrow sample of each patient. From the cysteine up to the phenylalanine, the CDR3 has a length of 13 residues. Here the CDR3 DNA is all that survives: 39 bases in frame from base 1. Trimming at the junction amounts to 4 bases on V and 6 bases on J, and the germline ends lie 13 bases apart. The germline V gene yields SGHTA for CDR1 and FQGTGA for CDR2.

The sample comprised a population of CD138-negative cells sorted from bone marrow. Sample cell subset or site, as interpreted from the label and publication: bone marrow mononuclear cells depleted of CD138+ plasma/myeloma cells by negative magnetic selection. The receptor's source is a donor at least 40 years old with multiple myeloma. Rearrangement joined TRBV7-3 to TRBJ2-7, with a tentative D gene TRBD2 over 6 matching bases. Here is the DNA: TGTGCCAGCAGCTCTCGGACGGAGGGCGAGCAGTACTTC. It translates to CASSSRTEGEQYF.